A single sample gave rise to the 26 T cell receptor beta chains below, sequenced in a study of radiation and T cells in renal cell carcinoma. Time point reported: blood 2 weeks post-SBRT. Described treatment: 15 Gy SBRT to primary tumor, nephrectomy 4 weeks later. Sequencing was performed with immunoSEQ multiplex PCR; in TCRdb, only in-frame clones are kept and a portion is missing. Among 150,000 or so clones, 87% were seen once, and the ten largest hold roughly 13%. The specimen was blood, collected from a patient whose treatment included radiotherapy and nephrectomy. The receptors were gathered from a woman in her forties or fifties with renal cell carcinoma.

The genes are TRBV14 and TRBJ2-7, with TRBD2 as a possible D gene (7 bases). V lost 4 bases and J lost 2, with 15 bases in between. The CDR3 consists of 15 residues. The V gene's germline CDR1 is SGHDN and CDR2 FVKESK. The DNA of the CDR3 is TGTGCCAGCAGCCTCGGCGGCGGGGGCCCCTACGAGCAGTACTTC. This codes for CASSLGGGGPYEQYF.

CDR3 protein: CASSFNTLRGEGYTF. In DNA form, the CDR3 reads TGTGCCAGCAGCTTTAATACCCTCCGAGGCGAAGGCTACACCTTC. The chain combines TRBV7-2 with TRBJ1-2; no clear D gene. From germline, CDR1 is SGHTA and CDR2 FQGNSA. The CDR3 length is 15 residues. Between the trimmed V and J ends, which lost 3 bases and 8 bases, there was a span of 19 bases. Combining the CDR3 with reference TRBV7-2 and TRBJ1-2 gives the whole variable domain GAGVSQSPSNKVTEKGKDVELRCDPISGHTALYWYRQSLGQGLEFLIYFQGNSAPDKSGLPSDRFSAERTGGSVSTLTIQRTQQEDSAVYLCASSFNTLRGEGYTFGSGTRLTVV.

In this sample, this clone turned up a few times. This chain uses TRBV19 with TRBJ1-1; D is unresolved. Trimming shortened V by 10 bases and J by 4 bases, and 16 bases separated the two germline ends. CDR1 is LNHDA, CDR2 SQIVND, per germline (reference sequence). The CDR3 runs to 13 residues. The CDR3 DNA follows: TGTGCCACCAGATGGGGTAAAGCCACTGAAGCTTTCTTT. Translated: CATRWGKATEAFF.

The chain carries TRBV11-3 and TRBJ2-6; 7 bases fit TRBD1. The CDR3 is 16 residues long. J gave up 2 bases and V 5 bases, and 6 bases lay outside the gene matches. Germline CDR1 and CDR2: SGHNT and YENEEA. This CDR3 reads CASSPRQGPGANVLTF. The DNA of the CDR3 is TGTGCCAGCAGCCCCAGACAGGGACCTGGGGCCAACGTCCTGACTTTC.

The chain has TRBV9 and TRBJ2-1; 9 bases are shared with TRBD2. Losses at the gene ends were 2 bases for V and 0 bases for J; bases not matched to a gene: 0. There are 15 residues in the CDR3. Germline CDR1 reads SGDLS; CDR2 reads YYNGEE. The CDR3 region is CASSVSGGSYNEQFF. The CDR3 DNA follows: TGTGCCAGCAGCGTTAGCGGGGGCTCCTACAATGAGCAGTTCTTC.

The J gene is TRBJ1-2, the V gene TRBV9; D is perhaps TRBD1 (5 bases). Germline V gene sequence: CDR1 SGDLS, CDR2 YYNGEE. CDR3 length: 15 residues. V lost 0 bases and J lost 6, with 15 bases in between. The CDR3 sequence: CASSVESGGRNGYTF. Written as DNA, the CDR3 is TGTGCCAGCAGCGTAGAGTCGGGGGGAAGAAATGGCTACACCTTC.

This clone is a singleton in its sample. The chain employs TRBV7-9 and TRBJ2-2; D uncertain. The CDR3 spans 16 residues. The germline V gene has CDR1 SEHNR and CDR2 FQNEAQ (reference sequence). V shed 5 bases and J shed 0 bases, with 13 bases lying between them. CDR3 nucleotide sequence: TGTGCCAGCAGCCCCGGTCAGCCATCGAACACCGGGGAGCTGTTTTTT. It translates to CASSPGQPSNTGELFF.

The gene calls are TRBV4-1 and TRBJ2-3; 7 bases match TRBD1. With 1 base clipped from V and 0 bases from J, the junction kept 7 bases outside the gene matches. The CDR3 runs 17 residues. The germline V gene encodes CDR1 MGHRA and CDR2 YSYEKL. CDR3: CASSQVPTGLSTDTQYF. In DNA form, the CDR3 reads TGCGCCAGCAGCCAAGTCCCGACAGGGTTAAGCACAGATACGCAGTATTTT.

The chain employs TRBV9 and TRBJ2-7; 7 bases align to TRBD1. This CDR3 region has 14 residues. The trim removed 0 bases at V and 6 bases at J, leaving 6 bases unmatched. CDR1 SGDLS and CDR2 YYNGEE come from the germline V gene. The CDR3 coding sequence is TGTGCCAGCAGCGTAGCTACAGGGGTTGGCGAGCAGTACTTC. It codes for CASSVATGVGEQYF.

The chain combines TRBV5-1 with TRBJ1-2; TRBD1 agrees at 7 bases. The V gene's germline CDR1 is SGHRS and CDR2 YFSETQ. The CDR3 is made up of 19 amino acids. Unmatched junction bases numbered 22, after V lost 1 base and J lost 7 bases. The CDR3 loop is CASSLSGEVTQGPGAGYTF. The CDR3 coding sequence is TGCGCCAGCAGCTTGTCGGGGGAGGTAACACAGGGGCCCGGGGCTGGCTACACCTTC.

The rearrangement uses TRBV19 and TRBJ2-5, with D unresolved. Trimming shortened V by 3 bases and J by 2 bases, and 7 bases separated the two germline ends. CDR1 LNHDA and CDR2 SQIVND come from the germline V gene (reference sequence). The CDR3 covers 13 residues. The CDR3 DNA reads as TGTGCCAGTAGTATTTTGGGACAAGAGACCCAGTACTTC. Its protein is CASSILGQETQYF.

The chain joins TRBV28 to TRBJ1-2, with TRBD1 as a possible D gene (5 bases). Trimming shortened V by 5 bases and J by 4 bases, and 20 bases separated the two germline ends. Per germline, CDR1 MDHEN and CDR2 SYDVKM. The CDR3 extends over 16 amino acids. CDR3 nucleotides: TGTGCCAGCAGTACCTTCCCGGGGGGTTCGAGCTATGGCTACACCTTC. This codes for CASSTFPGGSSYGYTF.

With regard to this clone: This sample includes further DNA sequences coding for the same CDR3. This chain joins TRBV19 and TRBJ1-5, with D perhaps matching TRBD1 (6 bases). Germline CDR1 and CDR2: LNHDA and SQIVND (reference sequence). V lost 1 base to trimming and J lost 2 bases, with 6 bases between them. The CDR3 has 14 amino acids. CDR3 loop: CASSIAGGNQPQHF. The CDR3 DNA sequence: TGTGCCAGTAGTATAGCAGGGGGCAATCAGCCCCAGCATTTT. The complete variable domain, with remaining parts taken from reference TRBV19 and TRBJ1-5, reads DGGITQSPKYLFRKEGQNVTLSCEQNLNHDAMYWYRQDPGQGLRLIYYSQIVNDFQKGDIAEGYSVSREKKESFPLTVTSAQKNPTAFYLCASSIAGGNQPQHFGDGTRLSIL.

J is TRBJ2-2 and V is TRBV11-3; 8 nucleotides line up with TRBD2. With 4 bases clipped from V and 6 bases from J, the junction kept 13 bases outside the gene matches. Per germline, CDR1 SGHNT and CDR2 YENEEA. The CDR3 has 17 residues. CDR3 sequence reads: CASSSLGGAGDPGELFF. CDR3 nucleotide sequence: TGTGCCAGCAGCTCCCTCGGGGGAGCGGGGGACCCCGGGGAGCTGTTTTTT.

J is TRBJ1-1 and V is TRBV5-1; tentatively, D is TRBD1 (5 bases). Trimming took off 4 bases at V and 2 bases at J, with 12 bases between the two ends. The CDR3 sequence is 14 residues long. From germline, CDR1 is SGHRS and CDR2 YFSETQ. The CDR3 coding sequence is TGCGCCAGCAGCAAGCTTAGGGGTAACACTGAAGCTTTCTTT. Its protein product is CASSKLRGNTEAFF.

The chain uses TRBV5-1 and TRBJ2-2; 7 positions match TRBD2. The CDR3 runs to 15 residues. Germline V gene sequence: CDR1 SGHRS, CDR2 YFSETQ. Trimming at V came to 5 bases and at J to 1 base, leaving 5 bases not matched to a gene. As DNA, the CDR3 is TGCGCCAGCAGTTTTGCGGGGGAGAACACCGGGGAGCTGTTTTTT. Protein sequence: CASSFAGENTGELFF.

The V call is TRBV5-4, the J call TRBJ2-7; weak D call: TRBD1 (5 bases). The CDR3 has 12 residues. V lost 3 bases and J 9 bases, leaving 13 bases between the germline ends. Looked up from germline, CDR1 is SGHNT and CDR2 is YYREEE (reference sequence). The chain's CDR3 is CASSSRGWGQYF. CDR3 sequence (DNA): TGTGCCAGCAGCTCTAGGGGCTGGGGGCAGTACTTC.

For this clone: Other DNA sequences in the same sample also yield this CDR3. V gene TRBV4-1 combines with J gene TRBJ1-1; no clear D gene. The germline gives CDR1 MGHRA, CDR2 YSYEKL. This CDR3 is 13 amino acids long. Trimming took off 1 base at V and 1 base at J, with 4 bases between the two ends. The CDR3 loop is CASSQGGNTEAFF. The CDR3 coding sequence is TGCGCCAGCAGCCAAGGAGGGAACACTGAAGCTTTCTTT.

The gene calls are TRBV5-5 and TRBJ2-6; the D is unclear. Trimming pared 1 base from V and 0 bases from J, leaving 11 bases between. Germline V gene data show CDR1 as SGHKS and CDR2 as YYEKEE (reference sequence). This CDR3 has 17 residues. In DNA, the CDR3 is TGTGCCAGCAGCTTGTTTAGTGTAGTCTCTGGGGCCAACGTCCTGACTTTC. This sequence encodes CASSLFSVVSGANVLTF. Full variable domain (outside the CDR3, taken from reference TRBV5-5 and TRBJ2-6): DAGVTQSPTHLIKTRGQQVTLRCSPISGHKSVSWYQQVLGQGPQFIFQYYEKEERGRGNFPDRFSARQFPNYSSELNVNALLLGDSALYLCASSLFSVVSGANVLTFGAGSRLTVL.

This sequence joins TRBV30 and TRBJ2-4, with a possible D match to TRBD2 (5 bases). Germline CDR1 GTSNPN, CDR2 SVGIG (reference sequence). The CDR3 is 15 residues long. V was cut by 2 bases and J by 1 base, with 12 bases left in between. CDR3 sequence: CAWSNGPGAKNIQYF. CDR3 nucleotide sequence: TGTGCCTGGAGTAACGGGCCGGGGGCCAAAAACATTCAGTACTTC. Variable domain in full (rest from reference TRBV30 and TRBJ2-4): SQTIHQWPATLVQPVGSPLSLECTVEGTSNPNLYWYRQAAGRGLQLLFYSVGIGQISSEVPQNLSASRPQDRQFILSSKKLLLSDSGFYLCAWSNGPGAKNIQYFGAGTRLSVL.

This clone was detected once. V is TRBV2 and J is TRBJ2-7; 10 bases are shared with TRBD2. Trimming cost V 6 bases and J 3 bases; bases outside gene matches: 5. CDR1 is SNHLY and CDR2 is FYNNEI in the germline V gene. There are 14 residues in the CDR3. The CDR3 DNA reads TGTGCCAGCAGAAGTAGCGGGGGGTTCTACGAGCAGTACTTC. Protein product: CASRSSGGFYEQYF.

J is TRBJ1-2 and V is TRBV29-1, with D possibly TRBD1 on 6 matching bases. The CDR3 runs to 13 residues. Trimming pared 7 bases from V and 3 bases from J, leaving 15 bases between. From germline, CDR1 is SQVTM and CDR2 ANQGSEA. This CDR3 is CSGGQGGDYGYTF. The CDR3 nucleotides read TGCAGCGGGGGGCAGGGAGGAGACTATGGCTACACCTTC.

The chain employs TRBV10-3 and TRBJ2-5; TRBD2 matches at 9 bases. The CDR3 consists of 20 residues. Germline CDR1 and CDR2: ENHRY and SYGVKD. With 0 bases clipped from V and 2 bases from J, the junction kept 16 bases outside the gene matches. Written as DNA, the CDR3 is TGTGCCATCAGTGAGTCTCAGTGGGCGCTTAGCGGGGGATATCAAGAGACCCAGTACTTC. Translation: CAISESQWALSGGYQETQYF.

The rearrangement uses TRBV5-4 and TRBJ1-1; no clear D. V lost 2 bases and J 3 bases, leaving 17 bases between the germline ends. The CDR3 runs to 16 residues. From germline, CDR1 is SGHNT and CDR2 YYREEE (reference sequence). Here the CDR3 DNA reads TGTGCCAGCAGCTTTCTCCAGTATGGGAAGGACACTGAAGCTTTCTTT. Its protein product is CASSFLQYGKDTEAFF. Complete variable domain (other parts from reference TRBV5-4 and TRBJ1-1): ETGVTQSPTHLIKTRGQQVTLRCSSQSGHNTVSWYQQALGQGPQFIFQYYREEENGRGNFPPRFSGLQFPNYSSELNVNALELDDSALYLCASSFLQYGKDTEAFFGQGTRLTVV.

A single count supports this clone. The rearrangement links TRBV7-2 to TRBJ2-1; either TRBD1 or TRBD2 may fit D (7 bases each). Germline V gives CDR1 SGHTA, CDR2 FQGNSA. The CDR3 has 15 residues. Trimming removed 2 bases from V and 10 bases from J, with 18 bases in between. The CDR3 bases are TGTGCCAGCAGCTTAAGGCGGGGGACAGAAGGGGAGCAGTTCTTC. It codes for CASSLRRGTEGEQFF.

This clone has more than one count but fewer than ten. This chain links TRBV4-2 with TRBJ2-1; unclear D gene. CDR1 and CDR2 (germline): LGHNA, YNFKEQ. The CDR3 runs to 15 residues. Trimming removed 1 base at V and 5 bases at J, with 12 bases between. The CDR3 nucleotides are TGTGCCAGCAGCCAAGCGGGTCTAGGGAACAATGAGCAGTTCTTC. As protein: CASSQAGLGNNEQFF.